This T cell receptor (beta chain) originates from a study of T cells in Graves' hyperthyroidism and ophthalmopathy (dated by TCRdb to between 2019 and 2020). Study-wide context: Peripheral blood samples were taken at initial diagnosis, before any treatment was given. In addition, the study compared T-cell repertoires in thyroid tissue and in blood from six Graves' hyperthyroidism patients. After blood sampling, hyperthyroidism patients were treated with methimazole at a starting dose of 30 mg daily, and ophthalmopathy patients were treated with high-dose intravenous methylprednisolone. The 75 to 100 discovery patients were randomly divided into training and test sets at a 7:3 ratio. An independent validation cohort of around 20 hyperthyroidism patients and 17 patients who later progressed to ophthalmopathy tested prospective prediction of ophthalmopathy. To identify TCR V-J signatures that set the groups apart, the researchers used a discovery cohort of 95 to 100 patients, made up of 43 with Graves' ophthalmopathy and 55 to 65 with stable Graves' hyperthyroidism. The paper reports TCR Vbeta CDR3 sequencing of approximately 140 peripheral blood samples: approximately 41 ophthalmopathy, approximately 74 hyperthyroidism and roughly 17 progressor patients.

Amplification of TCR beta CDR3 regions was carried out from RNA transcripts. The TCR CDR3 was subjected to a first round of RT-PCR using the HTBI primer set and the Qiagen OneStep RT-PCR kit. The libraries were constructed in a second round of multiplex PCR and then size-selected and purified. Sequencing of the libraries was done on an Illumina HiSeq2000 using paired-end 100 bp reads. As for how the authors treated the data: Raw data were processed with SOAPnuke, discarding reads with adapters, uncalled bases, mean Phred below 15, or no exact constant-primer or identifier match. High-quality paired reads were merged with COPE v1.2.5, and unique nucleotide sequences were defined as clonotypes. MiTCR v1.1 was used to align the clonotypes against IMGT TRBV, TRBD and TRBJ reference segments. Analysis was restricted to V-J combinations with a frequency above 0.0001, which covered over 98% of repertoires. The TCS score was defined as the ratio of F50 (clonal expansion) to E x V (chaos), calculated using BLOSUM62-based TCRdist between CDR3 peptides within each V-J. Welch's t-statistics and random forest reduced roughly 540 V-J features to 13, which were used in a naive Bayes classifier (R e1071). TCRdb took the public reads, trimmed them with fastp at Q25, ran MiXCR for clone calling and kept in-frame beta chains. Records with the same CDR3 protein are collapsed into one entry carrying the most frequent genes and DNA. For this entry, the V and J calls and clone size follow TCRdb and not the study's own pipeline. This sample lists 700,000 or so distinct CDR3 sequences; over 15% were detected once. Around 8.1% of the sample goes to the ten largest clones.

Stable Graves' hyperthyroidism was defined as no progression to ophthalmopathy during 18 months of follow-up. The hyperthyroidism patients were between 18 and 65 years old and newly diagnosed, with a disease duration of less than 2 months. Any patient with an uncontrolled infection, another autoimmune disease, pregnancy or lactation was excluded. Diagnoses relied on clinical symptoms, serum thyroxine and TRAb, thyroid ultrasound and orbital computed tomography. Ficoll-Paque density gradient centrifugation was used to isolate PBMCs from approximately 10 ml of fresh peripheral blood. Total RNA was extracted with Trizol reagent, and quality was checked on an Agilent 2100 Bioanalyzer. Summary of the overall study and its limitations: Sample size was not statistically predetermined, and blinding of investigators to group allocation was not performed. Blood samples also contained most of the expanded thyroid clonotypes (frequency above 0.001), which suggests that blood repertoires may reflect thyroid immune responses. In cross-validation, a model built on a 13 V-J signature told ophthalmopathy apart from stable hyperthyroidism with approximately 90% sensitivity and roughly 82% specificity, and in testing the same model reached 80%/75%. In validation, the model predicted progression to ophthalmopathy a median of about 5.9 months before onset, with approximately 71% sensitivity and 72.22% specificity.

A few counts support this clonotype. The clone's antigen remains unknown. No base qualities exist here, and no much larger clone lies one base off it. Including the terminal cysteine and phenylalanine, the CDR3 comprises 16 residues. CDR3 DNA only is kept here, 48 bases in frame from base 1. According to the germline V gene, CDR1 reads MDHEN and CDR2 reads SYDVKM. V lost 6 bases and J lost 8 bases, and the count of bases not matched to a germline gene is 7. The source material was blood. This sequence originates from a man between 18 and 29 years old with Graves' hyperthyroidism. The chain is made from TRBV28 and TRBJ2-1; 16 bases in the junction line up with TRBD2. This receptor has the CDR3 CASSELGLAGGDEQFF. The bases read TGTGCCAGCAGCGAACTGGGACTAGCGGGGGGGGATGAGCAGTTCTTC.